This T cell receptor beta chain was obtained from a study of blood T cell repertoires in COVID-19. Study summary: Samples taken during acute and convalescent COVID-19 were collected in the United States, Italy and Spain. Nucleic acid was either cDNA or gDNA, and it came from T cells, B-cell-depleted T cells, or PBMCs.

The CDR3 contains 14 residues. J gave up 8 bases and V 4 bases, and 10 bases lay outside the gene matches. The germline V gene has CDR1 LGHDT and CDR2 YNNKEL (reference sequence). Under the authors' procedure: Reference gene primer amplification yielded estimated nucleated cell counts. The repertoire was sequenced with immunoSEQ multiplex PCR; TCRdb's copy has only in-frame clones and lacks some. V and J calls and clone size are copied from that table; D and trimming were computed from the DNA. The repertoire holds approximately 200,000 clones, with roughly four fifths as singletons. Sequenced input: peripheral blood. The receptor was derived from a woman aged 25 to 45 who had recovered from COVID-19. V is TRBV3-1 (or the pseudogene TRBV3-2) and J is TRBJ1-2, with 7 bases lining up with TRBD1. CDR3 nucleotides: TGTGCCAGCAGCCGCGCAGGAGGGACAGAAGGCTACACCTTC. Its translation is CASSRAGGTEGYTF.